These 29 T cell receptor beta chains came from one sample sequenced in a study of blood T cell repertoires in COVID-19. The assay was immunoSEQ multiplex PCR, and TCRdb's table has in-frame clones only and misses some. There are 130,000 to 150,000 clones in the sample; around 90% occur only once, and less than 2% lies in the top ten. The sample taken for sequencing was peripheral blood. The receptors come from a man between 70 and 80 years old with acute or convalescent COVID-19.

V and J are TRBV2 and TRBJ1-4; D is unclear. Trimming removed 7 bases at V and 8 bases at J, with 14 bases between. CDR3 size: 13 residues. Germline loops: CDR1 SNHLY, CDR2 FYNNEI. For the CDR3, the DNA is TGTGCCAGCATGCGGCCAACGGGGGAAAAACTGTTTTTT. This translates into CASMRPTGEKLFF.

The V call is TRBV2, the J call TRBJ1-1; D uncertain. The CDR3 consists of 15 residues. Germline V gene sequence: CDR1 SNHLY, CDR2 FYNNEI. Deletions cut 5 bases from V and 0 bases from J, with 13 bases between. The CDR3 region is CASSTEGGLNTEAFF. The CDR3 region has the DNA TGTGCCAGCAGTACGGAGGGAGGGTTGAACACTGAAGCTTTCTTT.

The chain employs TRBV19 and TRBJ2-1; D may be TRBD1 (6 bases). CDR3 length: 14 amino acids. From germline, CDR1 is LNHDA and CDR2 SQIVND (reference sequence). Deletions cut 6 bases from V and 6 bases from J, with 15 bases between. The CDR3 loop is CASSYFRDTNEQFF. CDR3 sequence (DNA): TGTGCCAGTAGCTATTTCCGGGACACCAATGAGCAGTTCTTC.

The CDR3 DNA reads TGTGCCAGCAGCCAAGGGGTAGGGACAGGGGAGAACGAGCAGTACTTC. As protein: CASSQGVGTGENEQYF. This sequence joins TRBV3-1 (or the pseudogene TRBV3-2) and TRBJ2-7; 10 nucleotides match TRBD1. Trimming cost V 1 base and J 5 bases; bases outside gene matches: 8. From germline, CDR1 is LGHDT and CDR2 YNNKEL (reference sequence). The CDR3 extends over 16 amino acids.

V and J are TRBV11-2 and TRBJ1-5; 8 nucleotides line up with TRBD1. This CDR3 is 15 amino acids long. Germline V lookup: CDR1 SGHAT, CDR2 FQNNGV. V lost 6 bases and J lost 7; bases outside the gene matches: 11. CDR3 protein: CASSYSGTGGQPQHF. The DNA of the CDR3 is TGTGCCAGCAGTTATTCCGGGACAGGCGGGCAGCCCCAGCATTTT.

V and J are TRBV7-2 and TRBJ2-1, with 13 bases lining up with TRBD2. Germline V lookup: CDR1 SGHTA, CDR2 FQGNSA. Trimming cost V 1 base and J 8 bases; bases outside gene matches: 5. The CDR3 has 16 residues. The CDR3 here is CASSLVRLAGGDEQFF. CDR3 DNA: TGTGCCAGCAGCTTAGTGAGACTAGCGGGAGGAGATGAGCAGTTCTTC.

CDR3 sequence reads: CATSDSGPDSSDRGTQYF. CDR3 in DNA: TGTGCCACCAGTGATTCCGGCCCCGACAGCTCCGACCGCGGGACCCAGTACTTC. V gene TRBV24-1 combines with J gene TRBJ2-5; D possibly corresponds to TRBD1 (5 bases). Between the trimmed V and J ends, which lost 2 bases and 7 bases, there was a span of 25 bases. The germline V gene encodes CDR1 KGHDR and CDR2 SFDVKD. This CDR3 has 18 amino acids.

This chain joins TRBV9 and TRBJ1-3, with 7 positions matching TRBD1. Trimming removed 2 bases from V and 3 bases from J; junction bases left unmatched: 5. CDR3 size: 15 residues. Germline assignment: CDR1 SGDLS and CDR2 YYNGEE. CDR3 in DNA: TGTGCCAGCAGCGTTAAGGGGGCAGATGGAAACACCATATATTTT. The encoded protein is CASSVKGADGNTIYF.

The CDR3 spells CASSQGTEENQPQHF. CDR3 DNA sequence: TGTGCCAGCAGCCAAGGGACAGAAGAGAATCAGCCCCAGCATTTT. This rearrangement joins TRBV3-1 (or the pseudogene TRBV3-2) to TRBJ1-5; possibly TRBD1 for D (6 bases). The CDR3 runs 15 residues. V shed 1 base and J shed 4 bases, with 11 bases lying between them. The germline gives CDR1 LGHDT, CDR2 YNNKEL (reference sequence).

A few counts support this clone. V gene TRBV24-1 combines with J gene TRBJ1-4; 9 positions match TRBD1. The germline CDR1 and CDR2 sequences are KGHDR and SFDVKD. This CDR3 comprises 14 residues. V trimming: 3 bases; J trimming: 7 bases; junction bases outside the gene matches: 2. CDR3 sequence (DNA): TGTGCCACCAGTGATGGGACAGGGACTGAAAAACTGTTTTTT. The encoded protein is CATSDGTGTEKLFF.

The rearrangement links TRBV28 to TRBJ2-5; 12 bases map to TRBD1. Germline loops: CDR1 MDHEN, CDR2 SYDVKM. Trimming cost V 2 bases and J 4 bases; bases outside gene matches: 5. The CDR3 is made up of 16 amino acids. The CDR3 bases are TGTGCCAGCAGTTTAAGGGACAGGGGGCGTCGAGAGACCCAGTACTTC. Translated: CASSLRDRGRRETQYF.

The gene calls are TRBV7-9 and TRBJ2-3, with D possibly being TRBD2 (5 bases). The germline V and J ends were trimmed by 3 bases and 5 bases, with 12 bases remaining between them. Germline CDR1 and CDR2: SEHNR and FQNEAQ (reference sequence). The CDR3 has 14 amino acids. The CDR3 sequence: CASSFEWRLDTQYF. In nucleotides, the CDR3 is TGTGCCAGCAGCTTCGAATGGAGGTTAGATACGCAGTATTTT.

This chain joins TRBV19 and TRBJ2-2, with 8 bases lining up with TRBD2. V dropped 3 bases and J dropped 2; count of bases not matched to a gene: 5. The CDR3 consists of 16 residues. CDR1 and CDR2 (germline): LNHDA, SQIVND (reference sequence). CDR3 DNA: TGTGCCAGTAGTATTGTTAGCGGGGAAAACACCGGGGAGCTGTTTTTT. Encoded protein: CASSIVSGENTGELFF.

J is TRBJ2-7 and V is TRBV28; possible D gene TRBD2, 5 bases. V was cut by 6 bases and J by 5 bases, with 8 bases left in between. CDR3 length equals 11 residues. The V gene's germline CDR1 is MDHEN and CDR2 SYDVKM. Here the CDR3 DNA reads TGTGCCAGCAGGGACTTGGACGAGCAGTACTTC. Translating gives CASRDLDEQYF.

This clone was observed once. The chain links TRBV10-1 to TRBJ1-4; 7 bases fit TRBD1. Germline V gives CDR1 WNHNN, CDR2 SYGVQD (reference sequence). V was clipped by 8 bases and J by 6 bases; unmatched bases: 15. The CDR3 is 16 residues long. The CDR3 sequence is CASGGPRQGFDEKLFF. The CDR3 DNA reads as TGCGCCAGCGGAGGCCCCCGACAGGGCTTCGATGAAAAACTGTTTTTT.

This clone has only one observation. CDR3 sequence: CASSASTVSYEQYF. The CDR3 region has the DNA TGTGCCAGCAGTGCCTCGACAGTCTCCTACGAGCAGTACTTC. The J gene is TRBJ2-7, the V gene TRBV6-4, with D perhaps matching TRBD1 (5 bases). Between the trimmed V and J ends, which lost 4 bases and 0 bases, there was a span of 10 bases. The CDR3 runs to 14 residues. The germline V gene encodes CDR1 MRHNA and CDR2 SNTAGT.

This chain joins TRBV5-1 and TRBJ2-4, with 8 bases identical to TRBD1. J was trimmed by 3 bases and V by 0 bases; bases with no gene match: 11. The CDR3 has 18 residues. Germline V gene sequence: CDR1 SGHRS, CDR2 YFSETQ. The CDR3 bases are TGCGCCAGCAGCTTGGGGGGACAGGCCCCTTTTGGCAAAAACATTCAGTACTTC. The encoded protein is CASSLGGQAPFGKNIQYF.

The genes are TRBV6-5 and TRBJ1-3; 7 nucleotides align to TRBD1. This CDR3 has 13 amino acids. CDR1 MNHEY and CDR2 SVGAGI come from the germline V gene. Losses at the gene ends were 7 bases for V and 3 bases for J; bases not matched to a gene: 3. CDR3 nucleotide sequence: TGTGCCAGCACTAGGGGGCTTGGAAACACCATATATTTT. Its translation is CASTRGLGNTIYF.

The rearrangement joins TRBV19 to TRBJ1-1; D is perhaps TRBD1 (5 bases). Germline V gives CDR1 LNHDA, CDR2 SQIVND (reference sequence). The CDR3 is 14 amino acids. The germline V and J ends were trimmed by 7 bases and 1 base, with 13 bases remaining between them. This chain's CDR3 is CASTYLGPNTEAFF. CDR3 in DNA: TGTGCCAGTACCTACCTGGGGCCGAACACTGAAGCTTTCTTT.

This chain connects TRBV27 to TRBJ2-3, with a possible D match to TRBD2 (5 bases). Germline V lookup: CDR1 MNHEY, CDR2 SMNVEV (reference sequence). The CDR3 sequence is 14 residues long. Trimming stripped 1 base from V and 6 bases from J, with 11 bases between. Written as DNA, the CDR3 is TGTGCCAGCAGTTTATTGGCGGGCTCCGATACGCAGTATTTT. Translated: CASSLLAGSDTQYF.

The chain's CDR3 is CASSQAGTGTLMNTEAFF. CDR3 bases: TGCGCCAGCAGCCAAGCCGGGACAGGGACCCTAATGAACACTGAAGCTTTCTTT. The rearrangement uses TRBV5-1 and TRBJ1-1; 9 bases match TRBD1. The CDR3 contains 18 residues. After removal of 4 bases from V and 0 bases from J, the junction contained 13 bases not matched to a gene. CDR1 is SGHRS, CDR2 YFSETQ, per germline.

This CDR3 reads CASSEAAGRNQPQHF. In DNA, the CDR3 is TGTGCCAGCAGTGAAGCGGCAGGAAGAAATCAGCCCCAGCATTTT. This chain connects TRBV2 to TRBJ1-5; D is unresolved. In germline, CDR1 is SNHLY, CDR2 FYNNEI. Between the trimmed V and J ends, which lost 0 bases and 4 bases, there was a span of 10 bases. This CDR3 is 15 amino acids long.

This clone is a singleton in its sample. V gene TRBV19 combines with J gene TRBJ1-1, with D possibly matching TRBD1 (6 bases). The germline V gene has CDR1 LNHDA and CDR2 SQIVND (reference sequence). The CDR3 totals 12 residues. V was shortened by 6 bases and J by 9 bases, with 14 bases between the two germline ends. For the CDR3, the DNA is TGTGCCAGTAGCACAGGGAAAGAAAAAGCTTTCTTT. It yields the protein CASSTGKEKAFF.

The chain joins TRBV2 to TRBJ1-2; D is ambiguous. The CDR3 consists of 13 residues. The germline V gene encodes CDR1 SNHLY and CDR2 FYNNEI. The V end lost 4 bases, the J end lost 7 bases, and 13 bases lay between the germline ends. The CDR3 loop is CASSVASTGGYTF. The CDR3 coding sequence is TGTGCCAGCAGTGTTGCCTCGACGGGTGGCTACACCTTC. Full variable domain (missing parts from reference TRBV2 and TRBJ1-2): EPEVTQTPSHQVTQMGQEVILRCVPISNHLYFYWYRQILGQKVEFLVSFYNNEISEKSEIFDDQFSVERPDGSNFTLKIRSTKLEDSAMYFCASSVASTGGYTFGSGTRLTVV.

The count of this clone is one. The chain uses TRBV7-9 and TRBJ2-3, with D hard to call. The germline V gene has CDR1 SEHNR and CDR2 FQNEAQ (reference sequence). V shed 5 bases and J shed 3 bases, with 3 bases lying between them. The CDR3 extends over 11 amino acids. As DNA, the CDR3 is TGTGCCAGCAGCCAAACAGATACGCAGTATTTT. Translating gives CASSQTDTQYF.

The chain has TRBV19 and TRBJ2-6; possibly TRBD1 for D (6 bases). V shed 8 bases and J shed 0 bases, with 17 bases lying between them. This CDR3 comprises 17 residues. Germline-derived CDR1 and CDR2 are LNHDA and SQIVND (reference sequence). The CDR3 region is CASSKGQGFSGANVLTF. CDR3 sequence (DNA): TGTGCCAGTTCTAAGGGGCAGGGGTTCTCTGGGGCCAACGTCCTGACTTTC.

The rearrangement joins TRBV28 to TRBJ1-5; no reliable D call. Germline V gene data show CDR1 as MDHEN and CDR2 as SYDVKM. The CDR3 runs 17 residues. The V end was cut by 4 bases, the J end by 0 bases, with 16 bases between. The CDR3, as DNA: TGTGCCAGCAGTTCCTCCCGTTCGGGATATAGCAATCAGCCCCAGCATTTT. Its protein is CASSSSRSGYSNQPQHF.

The rearrangement uses TRBV7-9 and TRBJ2-3, with D possibly matching TRBD2 (5 bases). CDR1 and CDR2 from the germline V gene are SEHNR and FQNEAQ (reference sequence). This CDR3 is 13 amino acids long. V lost 5 bases, J lost 4 bases, and 10 bases lay in between. CDR3 nucleotide sequence: TGTGCCAGCAGCCCCCTAGCACCAGATACGCAGTATTTT. Translated, it gives CASSPLAPDTQYF.

This chain joins TRBV7-9 and TRBJ1-6, with D hard to call. Germline CDR1 reads SEHNR; CDR2 reads FQNEAQ (reference sequence). The germline V and J ends were trimmed by 0 bases and 10 bases, with 7 bases remaining between them. This CDR3 has 13 residues. The CDR3 coding sequence is TGTGCCAGCAGCTTAGCCGGGGTGTCACCCCTCCACTTT. Translation: CASSLAGVSPLHF.